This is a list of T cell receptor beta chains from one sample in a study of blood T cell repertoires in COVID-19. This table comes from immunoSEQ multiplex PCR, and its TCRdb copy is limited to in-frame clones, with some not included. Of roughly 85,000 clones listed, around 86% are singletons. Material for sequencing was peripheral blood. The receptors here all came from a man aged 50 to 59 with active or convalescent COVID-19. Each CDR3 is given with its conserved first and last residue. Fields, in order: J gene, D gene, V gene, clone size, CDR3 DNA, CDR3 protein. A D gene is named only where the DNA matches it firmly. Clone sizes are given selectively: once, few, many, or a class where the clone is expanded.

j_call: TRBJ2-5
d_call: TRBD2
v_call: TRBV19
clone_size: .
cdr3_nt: TGTGCCAGTAGTCTTCGACTAGCGGAGACCCAGTACTTC
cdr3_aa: CASSLRLAETQYF

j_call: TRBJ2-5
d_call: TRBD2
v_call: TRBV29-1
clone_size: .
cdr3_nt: TGCAGCGTTAAACTCACTAGCGGGGGGGACGAGACCCAGTACTTC
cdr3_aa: CSVKLTSGGDETQYF

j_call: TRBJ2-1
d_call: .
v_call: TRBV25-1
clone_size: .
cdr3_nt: TGTGCCAGCAGTGAAACTGGGGCATACAATGAGCAGTTCTTC
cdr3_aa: CASSETGAYNEQFF

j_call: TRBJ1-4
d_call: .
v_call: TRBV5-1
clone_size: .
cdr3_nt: TGCGCCAGCAGCTTAGCCGGGACATCAAATGAAAAACTGTTTTTT
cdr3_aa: CASSLAGTSNEKLFF

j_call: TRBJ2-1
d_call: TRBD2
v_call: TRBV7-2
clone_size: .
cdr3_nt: TGTGCCAGCAGCTTAAGAACTAGCGGCTACAATGAGCAGTTCTTC
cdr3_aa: CASSLRTSGYNEQFF

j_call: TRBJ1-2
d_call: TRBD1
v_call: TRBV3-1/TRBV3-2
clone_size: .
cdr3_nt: TGTGCCAGCAGCAACTTCCAGACCCGGGACAGGGATCGCTATGGCTACACCTTC
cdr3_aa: CASSNFQTRDRDRYGYTF

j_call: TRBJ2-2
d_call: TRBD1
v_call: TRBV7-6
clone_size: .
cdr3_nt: TGTGCCAGCAGCACCGGGACAGGGCGGACCGGGGAGCTGTTTTTT
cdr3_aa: CASSTGTGRTGELFF

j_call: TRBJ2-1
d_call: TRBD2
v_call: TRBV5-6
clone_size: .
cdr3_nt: TGTGCCAGCATCATTGCTAGCGGGAGGAAGCAGTTCTTC
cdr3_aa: CASIIASGRKQFF

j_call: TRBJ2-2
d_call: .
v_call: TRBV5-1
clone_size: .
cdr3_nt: TGCGCCAGCAGCTTGATGGGGGCCGCTTTTTCCGGGGAGCTGTTTTTT
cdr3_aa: CASSLMGAAFSGELFF

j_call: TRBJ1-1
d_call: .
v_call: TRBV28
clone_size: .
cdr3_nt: TGTGCCAGCAGAGAAGGGGGGGAAGACACTGAAGCTTTCTTT
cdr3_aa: CASREGGEDTEAFF

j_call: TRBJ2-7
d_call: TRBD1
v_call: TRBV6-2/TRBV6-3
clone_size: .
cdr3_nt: TGTGCCAGCAGTAAGACAGGGGGCGGGCCCTACGAGCAGTACTTC
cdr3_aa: CASSKTGGGPYEQYF

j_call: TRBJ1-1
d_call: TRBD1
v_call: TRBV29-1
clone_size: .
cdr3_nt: TGCAGCGTTGAAATTCCACAGGGGATAAACACTGAAGCTTTCTTT
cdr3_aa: CSVEIPQGINTEAFF

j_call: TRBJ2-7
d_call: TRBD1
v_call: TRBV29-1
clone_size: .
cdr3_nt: TGCAGCGTTGGACAGGGGGCGTACGAGCAGTACTTC
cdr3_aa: CSVGQGAYEQYF

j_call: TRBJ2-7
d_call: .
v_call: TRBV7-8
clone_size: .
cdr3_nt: TGTGCCAGCAGCTGGCCTCAGGGAGGCTACGAGCAGTACTTC
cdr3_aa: CASSWPQGGYEQYF

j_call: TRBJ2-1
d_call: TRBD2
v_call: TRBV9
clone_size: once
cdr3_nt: TGTGCCAGCAGCGTAGCGCCCCAAAGAAGAGGCGGGAGAGACAATGAGCAGTTCTTC
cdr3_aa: CASSVAPQRRGGRDNEQFF

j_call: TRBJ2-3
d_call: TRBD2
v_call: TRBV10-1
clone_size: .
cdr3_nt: TGCGCCAGCAGTGCCCATACTAGCGGGGGGGCCTATGCAGATACGCAGTATTTT
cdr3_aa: CASSAHTSGGAYADTQYF

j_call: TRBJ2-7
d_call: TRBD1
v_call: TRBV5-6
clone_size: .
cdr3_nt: TGTGCCAGCAGCTCCGGGGACAGCTACGAGCAGTACTTC
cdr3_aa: CASSSGDSYEQYF

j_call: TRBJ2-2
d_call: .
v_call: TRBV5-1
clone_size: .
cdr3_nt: TGCGCCAGCATCCTGGGGGGTACGAACACCGGGGAGCTGTTTTTT
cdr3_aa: CASILGGTNTGELFF

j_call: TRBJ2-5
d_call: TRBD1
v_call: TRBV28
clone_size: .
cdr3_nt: TGTGCCAGCACCAGGACAGGGGGCCGTAATAAGGAGACCCAGTACTTC
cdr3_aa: CASTRTGGRNKETQYF

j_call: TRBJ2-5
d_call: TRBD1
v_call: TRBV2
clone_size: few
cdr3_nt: TGTGCCAGCACCTTTGGACAGGGAATATTCGAGACCCAGTACTTC
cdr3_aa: CASTFGQGIFETQYF

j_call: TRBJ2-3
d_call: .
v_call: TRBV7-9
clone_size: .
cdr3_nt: TGTGCCAGCAGCTTAGGGGGCCTCACAGATACGCAGTATTTT
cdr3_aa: CASSLGGLTDTQYF

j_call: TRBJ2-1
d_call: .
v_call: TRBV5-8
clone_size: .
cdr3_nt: TGTGCCAGCAGCTTGGTACGGACAGACAGCTCCTACAATGAGCAGTTCTTC
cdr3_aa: CASSLVRTDSSYNEQFF

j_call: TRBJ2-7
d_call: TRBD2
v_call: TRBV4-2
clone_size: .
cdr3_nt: TGTGCCAGCAGCCAATCAGGACTAGAATTGAGTTACGAGCAGTACTTC
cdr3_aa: CASSQSGLELSYEQYF

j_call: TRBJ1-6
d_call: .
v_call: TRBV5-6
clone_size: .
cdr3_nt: TGTGCCAGCAGCTTGCGTACAGAGCATTCACCCCTCCACTTT
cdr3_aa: CASSLRTEHSPLHF

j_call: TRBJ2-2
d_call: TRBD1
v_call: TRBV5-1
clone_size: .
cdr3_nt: TGCGCCAGCAGGTGGGGACAGATGAACACCGGGGAGCTGTTTTTT
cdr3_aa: CASRWGQMNTGELFF

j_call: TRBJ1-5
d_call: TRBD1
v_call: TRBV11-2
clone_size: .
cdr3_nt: TGTGCCAGCAGTGGACAGGGTAGCAATCAGCCCCAGCATTTT
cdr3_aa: CASSGQGSNQPQHF

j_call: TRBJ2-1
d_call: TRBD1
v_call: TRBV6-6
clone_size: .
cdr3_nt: TGTGCCAGCAGTTACTCAGGACAGGGGGGAGGTGAGCAGTTCTTC
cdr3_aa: CASSYSGQGGGEQFF

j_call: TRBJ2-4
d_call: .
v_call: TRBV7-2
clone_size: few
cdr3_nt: TGTGCCAGCAGCTTACAGATGGGGCTAGCCAAAAACATTCAGTACTTC
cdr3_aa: CASSLQMGLAKNIQYF

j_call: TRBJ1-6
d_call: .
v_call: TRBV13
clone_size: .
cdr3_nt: TGTGCCAGCACCCGAGGGCAGGGAGGTTCACCCCTCCACTTT
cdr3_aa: CASTRGQGGSPLHF

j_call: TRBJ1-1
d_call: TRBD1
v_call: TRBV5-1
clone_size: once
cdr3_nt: TGCGCCAGCAGCTCAAAACAGGGGGCCCAGAACACTGAAGCTTTCTTT
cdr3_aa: CASSSKQGAQNTEAFF

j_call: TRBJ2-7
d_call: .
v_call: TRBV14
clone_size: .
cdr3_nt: TGTGCCAGCAGCCAATGGGGCACCTACGAGCAGTACTTC
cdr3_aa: CASSQWGTYEQYF

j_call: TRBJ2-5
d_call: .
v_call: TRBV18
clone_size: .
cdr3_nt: TGTGCCAGCTCACCACCGGACAGAAAAGAGACCCAGTACTTC
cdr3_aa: CASSPPDRKETQYF

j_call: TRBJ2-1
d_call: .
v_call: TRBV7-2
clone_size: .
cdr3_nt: TGTGCCAGCAGCTTCTCCTTGGGACTCAATGAGCAGTTCTTC
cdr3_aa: CASSFSLGLNEQFF

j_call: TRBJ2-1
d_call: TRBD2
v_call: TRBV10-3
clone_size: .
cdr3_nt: TGTGCCATCAGTGAGTCTGAGCGGGGGAACTCCTACAATGAGCAGTTCTTC
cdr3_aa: CAISESERGNSYNEQFF

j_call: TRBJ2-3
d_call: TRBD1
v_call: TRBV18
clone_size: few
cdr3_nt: TGTGCCAGCTCACCACGACAGGGGGTTCCTACAGATACGCAGTATTTT
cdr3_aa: CASSPRQGVPTDTQYF